One sample yielded the 9 T cell receptor beta chains listed below, sequenced in a study of PD-1 blockade in classical Hodgkin lymphoma. Clones were read by immunoSEQ multiplex PCR, and TCRdb kept only the in-frame ones, dropping some. The table has some 62,000 clones, 70% to 90% seen once. All the patients suffered relapse after autologous stem cell transplantation, and brentuximab vedotin exposure differed. This material consisted of peripheral blood mononuclear cells (PBMCs), taken at baseline. Source of these receptors: a human donor with classical Hodgkin lymphoma.

This chain uses TRBV7-6 with TRBJ2-3; 9 nucleotides line up with TRBD2. CDR1 SGHVS and CDR2 FNYEAQ come from the germline V gene. V trimming: 4 bases; J trimming: 6 bases; junction bases outside the gene matches: 11. This CDR3 region has 16 residues. Written as DNA, the CDR3 is TGTGCCAGCAGCTCTGAGGGCCTAGCGGGGTCGGATACGCAGTATTTT. It is translated as CASSSEGLAGSDTQYF.

This sequence joins TRBV4-3 and TRBJ1-3; 12 bases are a match to TRBD1. The length of the CDR3 is 17 residues. Germline trimming cut 0 bases from V and 5 bases from J; bases unmatched to any gene: 5. Germline V lookup: CDR1 LGHNA, CDR2 YSLEER. CDR3 sequence (DNA): TGCGCCAGCAGCCAAGAGCTGGGACAGGGGGCCAGAAACACCATATATTTT. This gives the protein CASSQELGQGARNTIYF.

The DNA of the CDR3 is TGTGCCAGCAGGGAGGGGGCGGTAGATACGCAGTATTTT. It translates to CASREGAVDTQYF. The chain couples TRBV2 to TRBJ2-3; TRBD1 might be the D (7 bases). The V gene lost 6 bases and the J gene lost 5 bases, with 12 bases spanning the gap. The germline gives CDR1 SNHLY, CDR2 FYNNEI. This CDR3 region has 13 residues.

As DNA, the CDR3 is TGTGCCTGGAGTGCCGGAGAGGGGGGTTCACCCCTCCACTTT. It is translated as CAWSAGEGGSPLHF. The chain joins TRBV30 to TRBJ1-6, with a tentative D call TRBD1 (6 bases). V shed 1 base and J shed 9 bases, with 13 bases lying between them. CDR3 size: 14 residues. Germline CDR1 is GTSNPN and CDR2 is SVGIG (reference sequence).

The genes are TRBV11-3 and TRBJ1-2; unclear D gene. V was shortened by 4 bases and J by 2 bases, with 11 bases between the two germline ends. Looked up from germline, CDR1 is SGHNT and CDR2 is YENEEA. This CDR3 has 14 amino acids. CDR3: CASSSLWSNYGYTF. The CDR3 bases are TGTGCCAGCAGCTCCCTGTGGAGCAACTATGGCTACACCTTC.

This clone was seen only once. The J gene is TRBJ2-7, the V gene TRBV7-2; D may be TRBD1 (6 bases). The CDR3 runs 13 residues. V was pared by 3 bases and J by 6 bases, with 12 bases between. Looked up from germline, CDR1 is SGHTA and CDR2 is FQGNSA. CDR3 sequence reads: CASSFRTDAEQYF. Written as DNA, the CDR3 is TGTGCCAGCAGCTTCCGGACAGATGCCGAGCAGTACTTC.

This clone was recorded only once. The chain recombines TRBV11-2 with TRBJ2-7; TRBD1 is a possible D gene (5 bases). The CDR3 loop spans 14 amino acids. Trimming took 2 bases from V and 3 from J, leaving 11 bases between them. The germline gives CDR1 SGHAT, CDR2 FQNNGV. This chain's CDR3 is CASSLYVGDYEQYF. DNA for the CDR3: TGTGCCAGCAGCTTATACGTAGGGGACTACGAGCAGTACTTC.

This chain joins TRBV7-3 and TRBJ1-1, with 10 nucleotides matching TRBD1. Trimming at V came to 2 bases and at J to 1 base, leaving 1 base not matched to a gene. CDR1 is SGHTA and CDR2 is FQGTGA in the germline V gene. The CDR3 consists of 15 residues. The CDR3 coding sequence is TGTGCCAGCAGCTTAGGACAGGGGGGGAACACTGAAGCTTTCTTT. Amino acids: CASSLGQGGNTEAFF.

J is TRBJ1-3 and V is TRBV6-1; no clear D gene. Deletions cut 10 bases from V and 1 base from J, with 11 bases between. Germline lookup yields CDR1 MNHNS and CDR2 SASEGT. This CDR3 comprises 13 residues. CDR3 in DNA: TGTGCCACCTCGATTAATTCTGGAAACACCATATATTTT. Translated, it gives CATSINSGNTIYF.